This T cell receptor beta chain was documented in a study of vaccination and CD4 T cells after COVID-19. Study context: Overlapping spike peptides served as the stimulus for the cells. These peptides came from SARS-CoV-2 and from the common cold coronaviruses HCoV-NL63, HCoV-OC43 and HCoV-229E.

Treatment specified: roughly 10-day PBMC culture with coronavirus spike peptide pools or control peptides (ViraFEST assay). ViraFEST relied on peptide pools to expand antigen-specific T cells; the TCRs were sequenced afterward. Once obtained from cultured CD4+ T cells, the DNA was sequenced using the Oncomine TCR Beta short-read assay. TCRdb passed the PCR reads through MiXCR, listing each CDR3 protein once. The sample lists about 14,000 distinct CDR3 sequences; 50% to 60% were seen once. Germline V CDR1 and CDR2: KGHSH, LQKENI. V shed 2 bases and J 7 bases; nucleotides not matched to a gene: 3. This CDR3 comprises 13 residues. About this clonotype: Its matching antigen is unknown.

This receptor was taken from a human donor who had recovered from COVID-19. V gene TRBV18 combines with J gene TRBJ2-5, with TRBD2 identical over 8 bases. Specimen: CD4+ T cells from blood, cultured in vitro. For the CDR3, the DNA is TGTGCCAGCTCACCAGACCGGGAGGGGACCCAGTACTTC. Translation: CASSPDREGTQYF.